This T cell receptor beta chain stems from a study of cytotoxic CD8 clonotypes in ibrutinib-treated CLL (TCRdb year 2021). Regarding the research as a whole: The cohort included roughly 15 treatment-naive and approximately twelve relapsed/refractory patients; about 18 were IGHV unmutated. Responses were partial in about 25 patients and complete in 2; after median approximately 66 months follow-up, some 15 stayed in remission and approximately twelve progressed. Cryopreserved peripheral blood mononuclear cells were collected before treatment, at response, and at either disease progression or sustained remission. On average, each sample had 255,043 productive templates and more than 75,000 productive rearrangements. Of the approximately 90 people in the trial, about two dozen had longitudinal samples available. Response samples were taken after a median of approximately a year on treatment, ranging from roughly 6 to 36 months. What the study reported, not specific to this receptor: Public clonotypes were found to be uncommon and were observed to contract or remain stable during treatment; the increase in clonality was shown to reflect expansion of private clonotypes at ibrutinib response. Sampling times were not matched between patients in sustained remission and patients whose disease was progressing, and lymph node repertoires were not examined. Baseline clonality was found to be higher than that of age-matched healthy donors and was strongly correlated with circulating CD8+ T-cell counts. Clonality increased at ibrutinib response, stayed stable in sustained remission, and fell back toward baseline at progression.

A MiSeq instrument was used for deep resolution sequencing, which targeted depths ranging from 1 in 1 million up to 1 in 200,000 T cells, with coverage averaging 10x for each clonotype. TCR beta libraries were generated with the immunoSEQ hsTCRB Kit. In the source study's methods: Data were analyzed with ImmunoSEQ Data Assistant and ImmunoSEQ Analyzer, with V, D and J genes assigned per IMGT definitions. Clonality, which ranges from 0 to 1, was calculated by subtracting the normalized Shannon entropy of productive rearrangement frequencies from one. Only overrepresented clonotypes making up at least 0.05% of the repertoire of each patient were included in the public clonotype analysis. About twelve repertoires from age-matched healthy donors, obtained from immuneACCESS, served as clonality controls. Imported from immuneACCESS, the table was reduced by TCRdb to in-frame sequences with V and J called. These copies leave out some clones; in studies compared against another copy, an unresolved V gene accounts for under half, and the cause of the remainder is not known. V and J calls and clone size are copied from that table; D and trimming were computed from the DNA. In this sample the table shows 300,000 to 350,000 clones, more than 65% of which occur a single time. 5.5% to 8% of the sample comes from the top ten.

For TCR beta library preparation, around 1.8 micrograms of genomic DNA were extracted from the cryopreserved PBMCs. High-throughput TCR beta sequencing was performed on longitudinal blood samples from CLL patients receiving ibrutinib monotherapy. Patients were enrolled in a phase 2 open-label single-center ibrutinib monotherapy trial. A remark on this clone: Its specific antigen is unknown. Base qualities are missing; no much larger clone stands one base away. The same CDR3 arises from other DNA sequences in this sample as well.

Via the germline V gene, CDR1 is SNHLY and CDR2 FYNNEI. The CDR3 sequence holds 14 residues, the cysteine and phenylalanine included. The entry retains the CDR3 DNA only, 42 bases that are in frame from base 1. Compared with germline, V lacks 6 bases and J lacks 4 bases; bases without a gene match: 3. The chain couples TRBV2 to TRBJ1-5; TRBD1 fits 10 bases in the junction. The receptor's source is a human donor with chronic lymphocytic leukemia. The specimen was PBMCs, collected before ibrutinib treatment. In nucleotides, the sequence is TGTGCCAGCAGCGCGGACAGGGGGAATCAGCCCCAGCATTTT. It translates as CASSADRGNQPQHF.